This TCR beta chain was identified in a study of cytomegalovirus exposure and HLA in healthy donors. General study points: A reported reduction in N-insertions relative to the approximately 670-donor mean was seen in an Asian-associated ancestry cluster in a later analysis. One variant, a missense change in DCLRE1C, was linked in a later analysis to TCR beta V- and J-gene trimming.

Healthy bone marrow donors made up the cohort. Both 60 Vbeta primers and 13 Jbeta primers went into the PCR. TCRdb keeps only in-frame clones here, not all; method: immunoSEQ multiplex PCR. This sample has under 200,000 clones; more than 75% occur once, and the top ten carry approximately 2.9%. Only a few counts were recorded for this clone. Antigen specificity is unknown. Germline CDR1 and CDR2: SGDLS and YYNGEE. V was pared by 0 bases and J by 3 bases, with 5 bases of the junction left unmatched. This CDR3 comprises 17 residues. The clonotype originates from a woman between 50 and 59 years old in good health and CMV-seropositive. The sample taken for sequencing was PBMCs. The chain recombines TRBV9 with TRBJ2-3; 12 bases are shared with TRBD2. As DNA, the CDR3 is TGTGCCAGCAGCGTAGGCACTAGCGGGGGGATAACAGATACGCAGTATTTT. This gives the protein CASSVGTSGGITDTQYF.